This T cell receptor beta chain was documented in a study of T-cell reconstitution after alpha-beta-depleted transplantation in children. The V end was cut by 2 bases, the J end by 5 bases, with 6 bases between. There are 12 residues in the CDR3. The germline CDR1 and CDR2 sequences are MNHNS and SASEGT. During its preparation, the TCRbeta library received unique molecular identifiers. TCRdb re-called the PCR reads with MiXCR, one entry per CDR3 protein. The sample includes some 220,000 distinct CDR3 sequences, approximately 9% of them seen just once. The chain couples TRBV6-1 to TRBJ2-5; no definite D call. The clonotype originates from a human donor who donated a stem cell graft to a child with acute lymphoblastic leukemia. The source material was PBMCs from the stem cell graft donor, sampled from the stem cell graft. CDR3 DNA: TGTGCCAGCAGTGAATATGGCGAGACCCAGTACTTC. Translated, it gives CASSEYGETQYF.